This is a list of T cell receptor beta chains from one sample in a study of regulatory and conventional T cells in RAG deficiency. Measured with immunoSEQ multiplex PCR; TCRdb has only the in-frame clones, and not every one. The repertoire has around 33,000 clones, around 90% of them found once; the top ten carry around 5%. A further study also used this sample, focusing on regulatory T cells.

Sequencing was performed on CD8+ T cells sorted from blood. Source of these receptors: a human donor in good health. Both conserved end residues are part of each CDR3. Fields, in order: D gene, J gene, clone size, V gene, CDR3 protein, CDR3 DNA. D genes are given only for firm matches. Clone size appears in some rows only: once, few, many, or a class for an expanded clone.

NA | TRBJ1-5 | NA | TRBV7-9 | CASSLNSNQPQHF | TGTGCCAGCAGCCTCAATAGCAATCAGCCCCAGCATTTT
NA | TRBJ2-5 | once | TRBV11-2 | CASSSNPDSYQETQYF | TGTGCCAGCAGCTCAAACCCTGACAGCTACCAAGAGACCCAGTACTTC
TRBD1 | TRBJ1-1 | once | TRBV4-2 | CASSQDPDRREAFF | TGTGCCAGCAGCCAAGACCCGGACAGGAGAGAAGCTTTCTTT
NA | TRBJ2-1 | NA | TRBV27 | CASSLYSPNEQFF | TGTGCCAGCAGTTTATATAGCCCCAATGAGCAGTTCTTC
TRBD1 | TRBJ2-7 | NA | TRBV7-3 | CASSPGQGYEQYF | TGTGCCAGCAGCCCAGGACAGGGCTACGAGCAGTACTTC
NA | TRBJ2-1 | NA | TRBV6-1 | CASSPSGQSYNEQFF | TGTGCCAGCAGTCCTTCCGGCCAATCCTACAATGAGCAGTTCTTC
NA | TRBJ2-7 | NA | TRBV5-4 | CASSWGPASSYEQYF | TGTGCCAGCAGCTGGGGGCCCGCGTCCTCCTACGAGCAGTACTTC
NA | TRBJ1-1 | NA | TRBV9 | CASSGRGGEAFF | TGTGCCAGCAGCGGGCGGGGGGGAGAGGCTTTCTTT
TRBD2 | TRBJ2-7 | few | TRBV7-2 | CASSPQIAGGEYEQYF | TGTGCCAGCAGCCCCCAGATAGCGGGGGGCGAATACGAGCAGTACTTC
NA | TRBJ2-7 | NA | TRBV9 | CASSNTGKPYEQYF | TGTGCCAGCAGCAACACAGGGAAGCCCTACGAGCAGTACTTC
NA | TRBJ1-5 | NA | TRBV6-9 | CASSYSTGYSNQPQHF | TGTGCCAGCAGTTACTCGACAGGTTATAGCAATCAGCCCCAGCATTTT
TRBD1 | TRBJ2-2 | NA | TRBV27 | CASRGDRGYTGELFF | TGTGCCAGCAGGGGGGACAGGGGATACACCGGGGAGCTGTTTTTT
NA | TRBJ2-4 | NA | TRBV7-9 | CASSLSNIQYF | TGTGCCAGCAGCTTAAGTAACATTCAGTACTTC
NA | TRBJ1-2 | once | TRBV18 | CASSQGAYGYTF | TGTGCCAGCTCACAAGGGGCCTATGGCTACACCTTC
NA | TRBJ2-7 | few | TRBV19 | CASSRAGDEQYF | TGTGCCAGTAGTCGGGCAGGGGACGAGCAGTACTTC
TRBD2 | TRBJ2-1 | NA | TRBV2 | CASSLSGGAYNEQFF | TGTGCCAGCAGCCTTAGCGGGGGGGCTTACAATGAGCAGTTCTTC
TRBD2 | TRBJ2-1 | NA | TRBV11-2 | CASSLELAGGNEQFF | TGTGCCAGCAGCTTAGAACTAGCGGGAGGCAATGAGCAGTTCTTC
NA | TRBJ2-5 | NA | TRBV2 | CASSEGVLAPETQYF | TGTGCCAGCAGTGAGGGGGTACTAGCCCCAGAGACCCAGTACTTC
NA | TRBJ1-3 | NA | TRBV9 | CASSVDGDSGNTIYF | TGTGCCAGCAGCGTAGATGGGGACTCTGGAAACACCATATATTTT
NA | TRBJ2-7 | NA | TRBV9 | CASSESSASSYEQYF | TGTGCCAGCAGCGAGTCTAGCGCCAGCTCCTACGAGCAGTACTTC
NA | TRBJ2-3 | NA | TRBV6-5 | CASRPRTGTDTQYF | TGTGCCAGCAGACCAAGGACGGGCACAGATACGCAGTATTTT
NA | TRBJ1-2 | NA | TRBV19 | CASSIPGSPGYTF | TGTGCCAGTAGTATCCCCGGGAGCCCTGGCTACACCTTC
NA | TRBJ1-2 | NA | TRBV2 | CASSGIVGYTF | TGTGCCAGCAGTGGGATTGTTGGCTACACCTTC
NA | TRBJ2-7 | NA | TRBV7-9 | CASSPYSLYEQYF | TGTGCCAGCAGCCCTTACTCGTTATACGAGCAGTACTTC
NA | TRBJ2-5 | NA | TRBV11-2 | CASSLVGDQGETQYF | TGTGCCAGCAGCTTAGTAGGAGACCAGGGGGAGACCCAGTACTTC
NA | TRBJ2-3 | NA | TRBV12-2 | CASRLSPSSGSTDTQYF | TGTGCAAGTCGCTTATCCCCTTCTAGCGGGAGCACAGATACGCAGTATTTT
NA | TRBJ2-5 | NA | TRBV10-2 | CASSESGIQETQYF | TGCGCCAGCAGTGAGTCAGGGATCCAAGAGACCCAGTACTTC
NA | TRBJ1-2 | NA | TRBV13 | CASSFIGEDYGYTF | TGTGCCAGCAGCTTTATCGGGGAGGACTATGGCTACACCTTC
TRBD2 | TRBJ2-7 | NA | TRBV5-1 | CASSLGASGGPNYEQYF | TGCGCCAGCAGCTTGGGTGCTAGCGGGGGGCCGAATTACGAGCAGTACTTC
TRBD2 | TRBJ2-7 | once | TRBV27 | CASSLQAGGYEQYF | TGTGCCAGCAGTTTACAGGCGGGAGGGTACGAGCAGTACTTC
TRBD1 | TRBJ1-1 | once | TRBV27 | CASKGQGITEAFF | TGTGCCAGCAAGGGACAGGGAATCACTGAAGCTTTCTTT
NA | TRBJ2-7 | once | TRBV10-2 | CASREAGSSYEQYF | TGCGCCAGCAGGGAGGCAGGGAGCTCCTACGAGCAGTACTTC
TRBD2 | TRBJ2-1 | NA | TRBV6-1 | CASSEAGLAGGPASYNEQFF | TGTGCCAGCAGTGAGGCGGGACTAGCGGGGGGGCCGGCATCCTACAATGAGCAGTTCTTC
NA | TRBJ1-1 | NA | TRBV29-1 | CSVRGPEDTEAFF | TGCAGCGTTCGGGGGCCGGAGGACACTGAAGCTTTCTTT
TRBD1 | TRBJ2-5 | NA | TRBV15 | CATSEGAVGETQYF | TGTGCCACCAGCGAGGGGGCGGTCGGAGAGACCCAGTACTTC
NA | TRBJ2-1 | NA | TRBV4-1 | CASSQPLENEQFF | TGCGCCAGCAGCCAACCACTAGAAAATGAGCAGTTCTTC
NA | TRBJ1-1 | NA | TRBV9 | CASSGGLGTEAFF | TGTGCCAGCAGCGGGGGTCTGGGGACTGAAGCTTTCTTT
NA | TRBJ2-3 | NA | TRBV5-8 | CASSWTSTDTQYF | TGTGCCAGCAGTTGGACTAGCACAGATACGCAGTATTTT
NA | TRBJ2-5 | NA | TRBV7-9 | CASSLVSETQYF | TGTGCCAGCAGCTTAGTTTCAGAGACCCAGTACTTC
TRBD2 | TRBJ2-7 | NA | TRBV13 | CASSPVGSGRAESYEQYF | TGTGCCAGCAGCCCCGTTGGTAGCGGGAGGGCCGAGTCCTACGAGCAGTACTTC
TRBD2 | TRBJ2-1 | few | TRBV7-9 | CASSRLAGLDNEQFF | TGTGCCAGCAGCCGTCTAGCGGGATTAGACAATGAGCAGTTCTTC
TRBD1 | TRBJ1-1 | NA | TRBV30 | CAWDPTGVNTEAFF | TGTGCCTGGGACCCGACAGGGGTGAACACTGAAGCTTTCTTT
NA | TRBJ1-1 | NA | TRBV6-5 | CASVSNTEAFF | TGTGCCAGCGTGTCCAACACTGAAGCTTTCTTT
NA | TRBJ1-1 | NA | TRBV4-1 | CASSQEVLFGMLAEAFF | TGCGCCAGCAGCCAAGAGGTTTTATTTGGGATGTTGGCTGAAGCTTTCTTT